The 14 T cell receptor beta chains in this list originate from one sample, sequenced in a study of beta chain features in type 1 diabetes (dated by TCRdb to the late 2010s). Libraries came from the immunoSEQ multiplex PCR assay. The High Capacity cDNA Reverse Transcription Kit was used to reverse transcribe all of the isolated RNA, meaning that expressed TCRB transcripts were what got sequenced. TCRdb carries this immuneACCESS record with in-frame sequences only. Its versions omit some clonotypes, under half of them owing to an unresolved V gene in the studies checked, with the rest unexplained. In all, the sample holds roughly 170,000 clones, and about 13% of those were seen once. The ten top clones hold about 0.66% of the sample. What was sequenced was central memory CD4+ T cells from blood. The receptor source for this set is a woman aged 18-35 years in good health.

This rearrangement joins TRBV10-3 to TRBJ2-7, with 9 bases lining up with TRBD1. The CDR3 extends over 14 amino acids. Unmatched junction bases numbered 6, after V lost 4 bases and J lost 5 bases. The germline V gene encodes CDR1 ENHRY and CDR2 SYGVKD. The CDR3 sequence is CAISGRQGVHEQYF. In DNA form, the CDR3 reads TGTGCCATCAGTGGGAGACAGGGGGTCCACGAGCAGTACTTC.

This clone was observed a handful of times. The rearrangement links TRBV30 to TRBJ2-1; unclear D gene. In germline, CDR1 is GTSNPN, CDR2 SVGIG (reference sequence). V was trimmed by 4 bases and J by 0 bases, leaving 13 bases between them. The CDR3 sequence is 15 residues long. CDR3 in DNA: TGTGCCTGGACCCGCGGCTCGAGCTCCTACAATGAGCAGTTCTTC. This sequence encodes CAWTRGSSSYNEQFF.

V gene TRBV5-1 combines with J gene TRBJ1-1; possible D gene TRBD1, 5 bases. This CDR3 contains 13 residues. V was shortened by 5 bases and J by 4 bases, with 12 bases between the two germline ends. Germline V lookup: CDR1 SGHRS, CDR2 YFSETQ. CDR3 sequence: CASRGGAATEAFF. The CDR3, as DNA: TGCGCCAGCAGGGGAGGGGCGGCCACTGAAGCTTTCTTT.

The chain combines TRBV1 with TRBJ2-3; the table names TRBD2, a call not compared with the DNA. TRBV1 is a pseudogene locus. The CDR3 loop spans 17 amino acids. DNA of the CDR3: TGCACCAGCAGCCAAAACGGAGTGCGTTCTAGCACAGATACGCAGTATTTT. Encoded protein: CTSSQNGVRSSTDTQYF.

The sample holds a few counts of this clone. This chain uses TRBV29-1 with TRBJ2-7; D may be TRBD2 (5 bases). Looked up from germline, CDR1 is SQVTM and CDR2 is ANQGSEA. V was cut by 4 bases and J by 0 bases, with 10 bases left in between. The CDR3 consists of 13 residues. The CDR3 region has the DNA TGCAGCGTTGCAGACTATAACTCCTACGAGCAGTACTTC. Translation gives CSVADYNSYEQYF.

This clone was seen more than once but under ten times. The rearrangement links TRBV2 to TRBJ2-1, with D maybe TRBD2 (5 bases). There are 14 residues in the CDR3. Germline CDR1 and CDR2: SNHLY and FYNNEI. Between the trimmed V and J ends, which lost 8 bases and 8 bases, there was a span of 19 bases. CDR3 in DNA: TGTGCCAGCGATAGGGAGAGCGGAGCGGATGAGCAGTTCTTC. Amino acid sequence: CASDRESGADEQFF.

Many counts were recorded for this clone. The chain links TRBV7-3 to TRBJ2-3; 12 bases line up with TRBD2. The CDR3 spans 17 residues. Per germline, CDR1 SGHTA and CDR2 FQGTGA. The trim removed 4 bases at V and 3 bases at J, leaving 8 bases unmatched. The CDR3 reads CASSSTGTSGPTDTQYF. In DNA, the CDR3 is TGTGCCAGCAGCTCAACCGGGACTAGCGGGCCTACAGATACGCAGTATTTT.

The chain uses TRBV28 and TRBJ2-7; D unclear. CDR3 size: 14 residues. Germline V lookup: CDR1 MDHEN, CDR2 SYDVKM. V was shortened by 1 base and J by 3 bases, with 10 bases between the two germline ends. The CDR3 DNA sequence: TGTGCCAGCAGTTTATCGCTTTCGGGCTACGAGCAGTACTTC. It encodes CASSLSLSGYEQYF.

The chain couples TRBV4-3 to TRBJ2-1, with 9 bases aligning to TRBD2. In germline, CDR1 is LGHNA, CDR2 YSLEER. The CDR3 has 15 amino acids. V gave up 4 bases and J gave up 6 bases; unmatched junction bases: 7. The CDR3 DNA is TGCGCCAGCAGCCCCCGTCCGACTAGCGGCAATGAGCAGTTCTTC. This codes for CASSPRPTSGNEQFF.

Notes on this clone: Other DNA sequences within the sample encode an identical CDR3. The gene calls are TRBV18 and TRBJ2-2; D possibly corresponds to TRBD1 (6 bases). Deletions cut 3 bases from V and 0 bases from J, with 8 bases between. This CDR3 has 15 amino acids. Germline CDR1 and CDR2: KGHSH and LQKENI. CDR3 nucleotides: TGTGCCAGCTCACCGACAGGAGCGAACACCGGGGAGCTGTTTTTT. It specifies CASSPTGANTGELFF.

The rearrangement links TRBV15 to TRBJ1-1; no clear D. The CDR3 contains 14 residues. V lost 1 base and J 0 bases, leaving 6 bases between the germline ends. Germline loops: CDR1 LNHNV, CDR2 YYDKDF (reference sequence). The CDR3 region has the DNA TGTGCCACCAGCAGAGCACAGTTGAACACTGAAGCTTTCTTT. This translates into CATSRAQLNTEAFF.

The DNA of the CDR3 is TGCGCCAGCAGAAGAACGAGCTCCTACAATGAGCAGTTCTTC. Its translation: CASRRTSSYNEQFF. The chain couples TRBV5-1 to TRBJ2-1; D remains ambiguous. The CDR3 has 14 amino acids. The germline gives CDR1 SGHRS, CDR2 YFSETQ. The V gene lost 5 bases and the J gene lost 0 bases, with 9 bases spanning the gap. The entire variable domain, with the rest obtained from reference TRBV5-1 and TRBJ2-1, is as follows: KAGVTQTPRYLIKTRGQQVTLSCSPISGHRSVSWYQQTPGQGLQFLFEYFSETQRNKGNFPGRFSGRQFSNSRSEMNVSTLELGDSALYLCASRRTSSYNEQFFGPGTRLTVL.

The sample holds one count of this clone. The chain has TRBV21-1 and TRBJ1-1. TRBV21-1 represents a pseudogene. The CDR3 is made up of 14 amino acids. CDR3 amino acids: CASSKDGLNTEAFF. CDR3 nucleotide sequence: TGTGCCAGCAGCAAAGATGGACTAAACACTGAAGCTTTCTTT.

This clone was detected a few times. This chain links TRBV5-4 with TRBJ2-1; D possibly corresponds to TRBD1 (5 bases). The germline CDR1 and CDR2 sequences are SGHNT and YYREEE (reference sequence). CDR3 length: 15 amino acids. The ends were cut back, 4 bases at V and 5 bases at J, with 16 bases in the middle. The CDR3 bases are TGTGCCAGCAGCCAGGACACCGGGTACAACAATGAGCAGTTCTTC. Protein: CASSQDTGYNNEQFF.